Below are 6 T cell receptor beta chains sequenced from a single sample in a study of Graves' ophthalmopathy and Graves' hyperthyroidism. Amplification of TCR beta CDR3 regions used RNA transcripts. HTBI primers were employed in first-round RT-PCR, then a second-round multiplex PCR followed. A single record per CDR3 protein comes from TCRdb applying MiXCR to the multiplex PCR reads. The table includes around 1,200,000 distinct CDR3 sequences, about two fifths detected once. The specimen was peripheral blood or thyroid tissue (not recorded which). Source of these receptors: an adult man with Graves' hyperthyroidism.

Only a few counts were recorded for this clonotype. The chain combines TRBV7-9 with TRBJ1-3, with D unresolved. The CDR3 consists of 13 residues. Deletions cut 2 bases from V and 7 bases from J, with 9 bases between. Germline V gene sequence: CDR1 SEHNR, CDR2 FQNEAQ (reference sequence). CDR3 sequence reads: CASSLTKANTIYF. CDR3 DNA: TGTGCCAGCAGCTTAACAAAGGCGAACACCATATATTTT.

Many counts were recorded for this clonotype. The genes are TRBV25-1 and TRBJ1-6, with 7 nucleotides matching TRBD1. The CDR3 sequence is 14 residues long. V dropped 6 bases and J dropped 7; count of bases not matched to a gene: 6. Germline loops: CDR1 MGHDK, CDR2 SYGVNS. CDR3: CASRAGQSNSPLHF. The CDR3 DNA reads TGTGCCAGCAGGGCGGGACAGTCCAATTCACCCCTCCACTTT.

This chain's CDR3 is CWTGSNYGYTF. Written as DNA, the CDR3 is TGTTGGACAGGATCTAACTATGGCTACACCTTC. The J gene is TRBJ1-2, the V gene TRBV28, with 7 positions matching TRBD1. This CDR3 has 11 residues. From germline, CDR1 is MDHEN and CDR2 SYDVKM.

V and J are TRBV4-1 and TRBJ2-7; D unclear. The CDR3 consists of 14 residues. Trimming left V 1 base short and J 6 bases short, with 13 bases between. Germline V gene lookup returns CDR1 MGHRA and CDR2 YSYEKL. For the CDR3, the DNA is TGCGCCAGCAGCCAAGTCACGACTGGGGTCGAGCAGTACTTC. It specifies CASSQVTTGVEQYF.

Notes on this clonotype: A much larger clone differs from this one at a single base, so this may be a read error. The genes are TRBV5-1 and TRBJ1-6, with D unresolved. Germline loops: CDR1 SGHRS, CDR2 YFSETQ. The CDR3 contains 16 residues. The ends were cut back, 4 bases at V and 4 bases at J, with 15 bases in the middle. The CDR3 nucleotides read TGCGCCAGCAGCCCCCACGTGGGAGATTATAATTCACCCCTCCACTTT. It codes for CASSPHVGDYNSPLHF.

The chain uses TRBV15 and TRBJ1-1; 8 nucleotides agree with TRBD1. After removal of 4 bases from V and 0 bases from J, the junction contained 4 bases not matched to a gene. Germline V gene data show CDR1 as LNHNV and CDR2 as YYDKDF (reference sequence). CDR3 length: 15 residues. The CDR3 DNA sequence: TGTGCCACCAGCATCCCGACAGGGGTGAACACTGAAGCTTTCTTT. The encoded protein is CATSIPTGVNTEAFF.